This T cell receptor (beta chain) derives from a study of shared clonotypes between healthy human individuals. From germline, CDR1 is SQVTM and CDR2 ANQGSEA. The V end lost 7 bases, the J end lost 2 bases, and 11 bases lay between the germline ends. The CDR3 has 12 residues. This clone has just a few counts. The data were produced by immunoSEQ multiplex PCR, yet TCRdb's version contains in-frame clones alone and is incomplete. The table lists more than 1 million clones, approximately 80% of them singletons, with 0.52% in the top ten. The rearrangement links TRBV29-1 to TRBJ2-5, with no clear D. The source is a man between 18 and 29 years old in good health. Some clones in this sample may be carry-over from other donors' samples. The sample was memory CD4+ T cells from PBMCs. Subset in this sample: CD45RA-negative fraction. The DNA of the CDR3 is TGCAGCGGGAAAGAAGCTCAAGAGACCCAGTACTTC. It codes for CSGKEAQETQYF.